This T cell receptor beta chain comes out of a study of blood T cells in healthy people across ages. Study-level findings and limits: Because sorting was not performed, PBMCs prevented conclusive naive versus antigen-experienced comparison.

V lost 4 bases, J lost 5 bases, and 7 bases stayed unmatched. CDR1 and CDR2 from the germline V gene are SQVTM and ANQGSEA. The CDR3 contains 15 residues. Concerning this clonotype: As yet, its antigen is unknown.

Sample-barcoded 5' priming and a J-beta primer mix drove a second PCR of about 6 to 11 cycles. TCRdb redid the calling of the 5' RACE reads with MiXCR, one entry per CDR3 protein. Of about 1.4 million distinct CDR3 sequences listed, approximately 59% are singletons. The clonotype originates from a man between 18 and 29 years old in good health. Sequencing was performed on blood. The chain employs TRBV29-1 and TRBJ2-2; 10 bases match TRBD2. CDR3 bases: TGCAGCGTTGGAGGGACTAGCGTATCGACCGGGGAGCTGTTTTTT. Protein sequence: CSVGGTSVSTGELFF.